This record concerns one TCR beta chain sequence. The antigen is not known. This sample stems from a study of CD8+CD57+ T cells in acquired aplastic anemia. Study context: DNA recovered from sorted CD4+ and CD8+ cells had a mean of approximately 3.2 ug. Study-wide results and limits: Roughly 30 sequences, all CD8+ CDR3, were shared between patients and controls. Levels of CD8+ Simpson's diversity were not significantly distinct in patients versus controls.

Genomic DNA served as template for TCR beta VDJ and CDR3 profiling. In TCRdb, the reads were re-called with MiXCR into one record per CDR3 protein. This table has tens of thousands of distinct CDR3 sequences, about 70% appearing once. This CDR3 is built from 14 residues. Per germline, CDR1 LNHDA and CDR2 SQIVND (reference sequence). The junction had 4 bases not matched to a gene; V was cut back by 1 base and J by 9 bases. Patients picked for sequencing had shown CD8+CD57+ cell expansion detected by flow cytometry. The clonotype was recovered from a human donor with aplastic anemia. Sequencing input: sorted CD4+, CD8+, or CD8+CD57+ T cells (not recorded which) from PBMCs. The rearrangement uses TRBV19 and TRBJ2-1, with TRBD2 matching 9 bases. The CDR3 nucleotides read TGTGCCAGTAGTATAGGAAATAGCGGGGGTGAGCAGTTCTTC. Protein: CASSIGNSGGEQFF.